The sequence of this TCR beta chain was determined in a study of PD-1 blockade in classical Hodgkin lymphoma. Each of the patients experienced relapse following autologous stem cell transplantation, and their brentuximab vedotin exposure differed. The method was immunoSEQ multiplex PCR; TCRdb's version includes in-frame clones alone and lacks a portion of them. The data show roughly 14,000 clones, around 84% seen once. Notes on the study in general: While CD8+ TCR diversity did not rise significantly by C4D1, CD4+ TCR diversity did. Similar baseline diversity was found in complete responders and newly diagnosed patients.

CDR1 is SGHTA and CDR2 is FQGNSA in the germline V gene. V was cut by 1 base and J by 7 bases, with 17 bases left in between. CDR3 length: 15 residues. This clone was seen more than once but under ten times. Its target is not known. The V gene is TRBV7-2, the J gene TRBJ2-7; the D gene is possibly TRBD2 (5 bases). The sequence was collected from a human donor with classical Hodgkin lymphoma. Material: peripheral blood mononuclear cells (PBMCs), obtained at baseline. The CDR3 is CASSLGADPRVEQYF. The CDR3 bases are TGTGCCAGCAGCTTAGGGGCTGACCCGAGGGTGGAGCAGTACTTC.